Below, 9 T cell receptor beta chains from the same sample are listed, as sequenced in a study of blood T cell repertoires in COVID-19. TCRdb's copy holds only in-frame clones and misses some; the assay was immunoSEQ multiplex PCR. The table lists hundreds of thousands of clones, approximately 90% of them singletons. Source material: peripheral blood. The receptors shown here come from a man between 60 and 75 years old who had recovered from COVID-19.

CDR3 sequence: CASSTQSRADYGYTF. CDR3 bases: TGTGCCAGTAGTACTCAATCCAGGGCGGACTATGGCTACACCTTC. The chain recombines TRBV19 with TRBJ1-2, with D possibly TRBD1 on 5 matching bases. The CDR3 consists of 15 residues. Germline V gene sequence: CDR1 LNHDA, CDR2 SQIVND (reference sequence). V was cut by 4 bases and J by 3 bases, with 15 bases left in between. The variable domain in full, with the rest retrieved from reference TRBV19 and TRBJ1-2, is DGGITQSPKYLFRKEGQNVTLSCEQNLNHDAMYWYRQDPGQGLRLIYYSQIVNDFQKGDIAEGYSVSREKKESFPLTVTSAQKNPTAFYLCASSTQSRADYGYTFGSGTRLTVV.

V and J are TRBV20-1 and TRBJ2-7; D perhaps matches TRBD2 (6 bases). The CDR3 length is 11 residues. The germline V gene encodes CDR1 DFQATT and CDR2 SNEGSKA (reference sequence). V was cut by 5 bases and J by 5 bases, with 10 bases left in between. The CDR3 region has the DNA TGCAGTGCTCGGGGGTTCAACGAGCAGTACTTC. Protein sequence: CSARGFNEQYF.

This clone was seen a handful of times. The chain recombines TRBV19 with TRBJ2-2; D call uncertain. Germline V gene data show CDR1 as LNHDA and CDR2 as SQIVND (reference sequence). Trimming took 1 base from V and 4 from J, leaving 13 bases between them. The CDR3 consists of 16 residues. In DNA form, the CDR3 reads TGTGCCAGTAGTATAGGAGACACCGGCCTCACCGGGGAGCTGTTTTTT. Its translation: CASSIGDTGLTGELFF.

The sample holds a few counts of this clone. The chain joins TRBV29-1 to TRBJ1-2; 7 nucleotides agree with TRBD1. The CDR3 extends over 12 amino acids. Trimming at V came to 7 bases and at J to 0 bases, leaving 2 bases not matched to a gene. Germline V CDR1 and CDR2: SQVTM, ANQGSEA. The CDR3 nucleotides read TGCAGCGCCGGGACAGCTAACTATGGCTACACCTTC. Translation: CSAGTANYGYTF.

The chain couples TRBV4-1 to TRBJ2-7; TRBD1 is a possible D gene (5 bases). This CDR3 is built from 18 residues. Trimming stripped 2 bases from V and 3 bases from J, with 23 bases between. Germline V gene lookup returns CDR1 MGHRA and CDR2 YSYEKL. CDR3 protein: CASSQNRVAGIWGYEQYF. Here the CDR3 DNA reads TGCGCCAGCAGCCAAAATAGGGTAGCAGGGATATGGGGCTACGAGCAGTACTTC.

This rearrangement joins TRBV20-1 to TRBJ2-3, with 8 nucleotides matching TRBD2. The CDR3 is 14 amino acids. Germline V gives CDR1 DFQATT, CDR2 SNEGSKA (reference sequence). V dropped 3 bases and J dropped 3; count of bases not matched to a gene: 5. The DNA for the CDR3 is TGCAGTGCTAGTCGGGGGGGCGTAACAGATACGCAGTATTTT. Amino acid sequence: CSASRGGVTDTQYF.

The V gene is TRBV6-5, the J gene TRBJ2-2; 8 nucleotides match TRBD1. CDR3 length: 15 residues. The V gene's germline CDR1 is MNHEY and CDR2 SVGAGI. The V and J ends lost 7 bases and 3 bases, in that order; junction bases with no gene match: 7. CDR3 sequence: CASNPQGAYTGELFF. CDR3 in DNA: TGTGCCAGCAACCCCCAGGGGGCGTACACCGGGGAGCTGTTTTTT.

This clone occurred once. The V and J genes are TRBV3-1 (or the pseudogene TRBV3-2) and TRBJ1-1, with D perhaps matching TRBD1 (5 bases). V lost 1 base and J 5 bases, leaving 14 bases between the germline ends. Germline V gene data show CDR1 as LGHDT and CDR2 as YNNKEL (reference sequence). This CDR3 spans 15 amino acids. The DNA of the CDR3 is TGTGCCAGCAGCCAAGCCCTCCGGGGGTTTACTGAAGCTTTCTTT. As protein: CASSQALRGFTEAFF.

The chain uses TRBV7-2 and TRBJ2-4; D is perhaps TRBD1 (6 bases). This CDR3 comprises 14 residues. V lost 1 base, J lost 6 bases, and 10 bases lay in between. Germline V gene sequence: CDR1 SGHTA, CDR2 FQGNSA. CDR3 in DNA: TGTGCCAGCAGCTTAGGAAGCAGGGGAAACATTCAGTACTTC. This encodes CASSLGSRGNIQYF.